This T cell receptor beta chain was recorded in a study of blood T cells in healthy people across ages. Points from the study as a whole: Relative to aged donors, long-lived donors carried more naive CD4+ cells and displayed higher diversity.

A second roughly 7 to 11 cycle PCR used barcoded and J-beta primers. TCRdb processed the 5' RACE reads anew with MiXCR; each CDR3 protein has one entry. The sample includes hundreds of thousands of distinct CDR3 sequences, around a quarter seen only once; the top ten take 2.5% to 3.5%. For every donor, a draw yielded 8.5 to 10 milliliters of peripheral blood. Regarding this clonotype: What it recognizes is unknown.

The CDR3 covers 12 residues. Trimming cost V 4 bases and J 8 bases, with 8 bases left between them. The germline gives CDR1 SEHNR, CDR2 FQNEAQ (reference sequence). These data also formed part of another study, on T cells of mothers and their children. From that report: Once extracted, all RNA went into cDNA synthesis at about 1.4 ug per 15 ul.

The V and J genes are TRBV7-9 and TRBJ1-4; no definite D call. Sequenced input: blood. The source of this sequence is a boy aged 10-17 years in good health. This CDR3 reads CASSSQWEKLFF. In DNA form, the CDR3 reads TGTGCCAGCAGCTCACAATGGGAAAAACTGTTTTTT.